This TCR beta chain was sequenced for a study of metastatic and nonmetastatic thyroid tumors. With MiXCR, TCRdb called clones anew from the PCR reads. The table lists approximately 4,200 clones, less than 45% of them singletons. No treatment had been given to any patient before thyroid surgery. The CDR3 length is 16 residues. After removal of 2 bases from V and 3 bases from J, the junction contained 5 bases not matched to a gene. Per germline, CDR1 SGHAT and CDR2 FQNNGV. This chain connects TRBV11-2 to TRBJ2-2; 8 positions match TRBD2. This receptor was identified in a male donor with papillary thyroid cancer or a benign thyroid nodule (not recorded which). Some clones in this sample may be carry-over from other donors' samples. The sequencing sample was made of tumor tissue. In DNA, the CDR3 is TGTGCCAGCAGCTTAAGCAGCGGGAGATACACCGGGGAGCTGTTTTTT. This codes for CASSLSSGRYTGELFF.